Below are 5 T cell receptor beta chains sequenced from a single sample in a study of PD-1 blockade in classical Hodgkin lymphoma. The method was immunoSEQ multiplex PCR; TCRdb's version includes in-frame clones alone and lacks a portion of them. The sample carries about 58,000 clones, roughly 90% recorded once. Exposure to brentuximab vedotin varied, and each patient had relapsed following autologous stem cell transplantation. The source material was peripheral blood mononuclear cells (PBMCs), sampled before the second cycle of nivolumab. The receptor source for this set is a human donor with classical Hodgkin lymphoma.

This chain uses TRBV29-1 with TRBJ1-2; 7 bases are shared with TRBD1. This CDR3 has 10 residues. Germline trimming cut 5 bases from V and 8 bases from J; bases unmatched to any gene: 2. CDR1 SQVTM and CDR2 ANQGSEA come from the germline V gene. This chain's CDR3 is CSVFRGGYTF. The CDR3 DNA reads as TGCAGCGTTTTCAGGGGGGGCTACACCTTC.

This rearrangement joins TRBV30 to TRBJ1-3; D remains ambiguous. This CDR3 region has 14 residues. V lost 2 bases, J lost 0 bases, and 8 bases lay in between. In germline, CDR1 is GTSNPN, CDR2 SVGIG (reference sequence). CDR3 in amino acids: CAWSRPSSGNTIYF. The CDR3 DNA sequence: TGTGCCTGGAGTCGACCATCCTCTGGAAACACCATATATTTT. Drawing the rest from reference TRBV30 and TRBJ1-3, the complete variable domain is SQTIHQWPATLVQPVGSPLSLECTVEGTSNPNLYWYRQAAGRGLQLLFYSVGIGQISSEVPQNLSASRPQDRQFILSSKKLLLSDSGFYLCAWSRPSSGNTIYFGEGSWLTVV.

The rearrangement links TRBV27 to TRBJ2-7, with D maybe TRBD2 (5 bases). Germline loops: CDR1 MNHEY, CDR2 SMNVEV (reference sequence). The CDR3 sequence is 15 residues long. V was trimmed by 5 bases and J by 0 bases, leaving 14 bases between them. CDR3 loop: CASSPGRGSSYEQYF. The DNA of the CDR3 is TGTGCCAGCAGTCCCGGACGGGGTTCCTCCTACGAGCAGTACTTC.

The rearrangement links TRBV7-9 to TRBJ2-3, with 13 bases matching TRBD2. The CDR3 totals 18 residues. The trim removed 2 bases at V and 5 bases at J, leaving 10 bases unmatched. In germline, CDR1 is SEHNR, CDR2 FQNEAQ (reference sequence). DNA of the CDR3: TGTGCCAGCAGCTTAATCGGACTAGCGGGGGCCCGGGGAGATACGCAGTATTTT. It specifies CASSLIGLAGARGDTQYF.

V usage is TRBV12-2 and J usage is TRBJ2-5; the table's TRBD2 call for D was not verified on the DNA. TRBV12-2 is given as a pseudogene. This CDR3 spans 17 amino acids. CDR3 sequence (DNA): TGTGCAAGTCGCTTAAGCCTCCATCTAGCGGGAGCGGAGACCCAGTACTTC. Amino acid sequence: CASRLSLHLAGAETQYF.